This TCR beta chain was retrieved from a study of blood T cells in healthy people across ages. Primers used in a second PCR of about 7 to 12 cycles were a sample-barcoded 5' primer and a J-beta primer mix. TCRdb re-called the 5' RACE reads with MiXCR, one entry per CDR3 protein. The table has roughly 410,000 distinct CDR3 sequences, over 45% seen once. Worth noting for this clonotype: What it recognizes is unknown.

Study-wide points: The long-lived group displayed more naive CD4+ cells, plus higher diversity, than the aged donors did. Per million T cells, the diversity of TCR beta decreased roughly linearly as age advanced. TCR beta diversity tracked closely with naive T cell percentage.

This TCR came from a man between 60 and 70 years old in good health. Sequencing used blood.

The CDR3 DNA reads TGTGCCAGCAGCGGGTGGCGGGGCGAGCAGTACTTC. Its translation: CASSGWRGEQYF. The chain carries TRBV14 and TRBJ2-7, with a possible D match to TRBD2 (6 bases). The CDR3 is 12 residues long. Deletions cut 5 bases from V and 6 bases from J, with 11 bases between. Germline assignment: CDR1 SGHDN and CDR2 FVKESK.